One and the same sample provided the 31 T cell receptor beta chains below, sequenced in a study of blood T cell repertoires in COVID-19. Some clones are missing from TCRdb's copy, which holds only in-frame ones; the method was immunoSEQ multiplex PCR. The repertoire consists of around 140,000 clones, with around 83% occurring once and the leading ten covering 8% to 9%. Sample: peripheral blood. Receptors originate from a man under 40 with COVID-19, enrolled during active disease.

V is TRBV19 and J is TRBJ1-5; tentatively, D is TRBD1 (5 bases). Deletions cut 4 bases from V and 2 bases from J, with 9 bases between. The CDR3 has 14 amino acids. CDR1 is LNHDA, CDR2 SQIVND, per germline (reference sequence). CDR3 loop: CASSRKGGNQPQHF. CDR3 nucleotides: TGTGCCAGTAGTAGGAAAGGGGGCAATCAGCCCCAGCATTTT.

This chain links TRBV5-6 with TRBJ2-1, with 7 bases fitting TRBD1. J gave up 6 bases and V 0 bases, and 0 bases lay outside the gene matches. This CDR3 region has 13 residues. CDR1 and CDR2 (germline): SGHDT, YYEEEE. The CDR3 sequence: CASSLGDSNEQFF. CDR3 DNA sequence: TGTGCCAGCAGCTTGGGGGACAGCAATGAGCAGTTCTTC.

A few counts support this clone. J is TRBJ2-2 and V is TRBV30, with 10 bases aligning to TRBD2. J was trimmed by 7 bases and V by 7 bases; bases with no gene match: 9. This CDR3 is built from 14 residues. CDR1 is GTSNPN and CDR2 is SVGIG in the germline V gene (reference sequence). In DNA form, the CDR3 reads TGTGCCTTCCCTCGGACTAGCGGAGGCGGGGAGCTGTTTTTT. As protein: CAFPRTSGGGELFF.

The V gene is TRBV7-2, the J gene TRBJ2-3, with D possibly matching TRBD1 (5 bases). V was trimmed by 4 bases and J by 5 bases, leaving 19 bases between them. CDR3 length equals 16 residues. Looked up from germline, CDR1 is SGHTA and CDR2 is FQGNSA. CDR3: CASSSKLDRAIDTQYF. The CDR3 DNA reads as TGTGCCAGCAGCTCGAAACTTGACAGAGCCATAGATACGCAGTATTTT.

The rearrangement links TRBV27 to TRBJ2-7; D is unresolved. The CDR3 runs 17 residues. The germline gives CDR1 MNHEY, CDR2 SMNVEV (reference sequence). Trimming shortened V by 3 bases and J by 3 bases, and 21 bases separated the two germline ends. CDR3 residues: CASSFSTPVTGVYEQYF. In DNA form, the CDR3 reads TGTGCCAGCAGTTTTTCGACCCCCGTGACTGGAGTCTACGAGCAGTACTTC.

This clone was recorded only once. The genes are TRBV5-5 and TRBJ1-2, with 10 bases identical to TRBD1. There are 15 residues in the CDR3. The germline V gene encodes CDR1 SGHKS and CDR2 YYEKEE (reference sequence). V lost 4 bases and J lost 5; bases outside the gene matches: 8. The CDR3 region is CASSPRDRGRYGYTF. The DNA of the CDR3 is TGTGCCAGCAGCCCCCGGGACAGGGGCAGGTATGGCTACACCTTC.

As DNA, the CDR3 is TGTGCCAGTAGTATGCTAGTGGCCGGGGAGCTGTTTTTT. As protein: CASSMLVAGELFF. The chain links TRBV19 to TRBJ2-2, with unresolved D. CDR1 LNHDA and CDR2 SQIVND come from the germline V gene (reference sequence). The CDR3 is made up of 13 amino acids. V was trimmed by 3 bases and J by 6 bases, leaving 8 bases between them.

The chain joins TRBV7-3 to TRBJ2-1; D possibly corresponds to TRBD2 (6 bases). Deletions cut 2 bases from V and 6 bases from J, with 14 bases between. Germline V lookup: CDR1 SGHTA, CDR2 FQGTGA. The CDR3 has 15 residues. CDR3 sequence: CASSLLTGAVNEQFF. The CDR3 DNA is TGTGCCAGCAGCTTACTGACGGGAGCCGTCAATGAGCAGTTCTTC.

This clone was detected a few times. V gene TRBV10-3 combines with J gene TRBJ1-2; D remains ambiguous. Germline CDR1 reads ENHRY; CDR2 reads SYGVKD. V was pared by 8 bases and J by 8 bases, with 18 bases between. There are 13 residues in the CDR3. The CDR3 region is CAIEAGKGSGYTF. Written as DNA, the CDR3 is TGTGCCATCGAAGCGGGGAAAGGGAGCGGCTACACCTTC.

V gene TRBV5-1 combines with J gene TRBJ2-1; 9 bases agree with TRBD1. Germline trimming cut 6 bases from V and 1 base from J; bases unmatched to any gene: 2. Per germline, CDR1 SGHRS and CDR2 YFSETQ. There are 14 residues in the CDR3. In DNA form, the CDR3 reads TGCGCCAGCATCGACAGGGGGTCCTACAATGAGCAGTTCTTC. The encoded protein is CASIDRGSYNEQFF.

This chain joins TRBV4-3 and TRBJ1-5; tentatively, D is TRBD1 (5 bases). The CDR3 contains 15 residues. The V gene lost 0 bases and the J gene lost 2 bases, with 8 bases spanning the gap. CDR1 and CDR2 from the germline V gene are LGHNA and YSLEER. CDR3 DNA: TGCGCCAGCAGCCAAGAAGCACAGGGCAATCAGCCCCAGCATTTT. Translation gives CASSQEAQGNQPQHF.

The genes are TRBV28 and TRBJ2-5; 7 positions agree with TRBD1. Germline assignment: CDR1 MDHEN and CDR2 SYDVKM. After removal of 3 bases from V and 2 bases from J, the junction contained 15 bases not matched to a gene. The CDR3 runs 18 residues. The CDR3 region has the DNA TGTGCCAGCAGTTTTGGTAAGATCTGGACAGGACCACAAGAGACCCAGTACTTC. Protein: CASSFGKIWTGPQETQYF.

This clone was picked up a small number of times. The rearrangement uses TRBV2 and TRBJ1-1; 10 bases line up with TRBD1. The junction had 1 base not matched to a gene; V was cut back by 8 bases and J by 1 base. The CDR3 sequence is 13 residues long. Germline-derived CDR1 and CDR2 are SNHLY and FYNNEI. The CDR3 region is CASRDRGNTEAFF. The CDR3 region has the DNA TGTGCCAGCCGGGACAGGGGGAACACTGAAGCTTTCTTT.

This sequence joins TRBV9 and TRBJ2-1; 9 nucleotides match TRBD2. CDR3 length equals 14 residues. V was pared by 0 bases and J by 10 bases, with 5 bases of the junction left unmatched. CDR1 is SGDLS and CDR2 is YYNGEE in the germline V gene. The CDR3 region has the DNA TGTGCCAGCAGCGTAGCCCGACTAGCGGACGAGCAGTTCTTC. Translated: CASSVARLADEQFF.

This sequence joins TRBV10-3 and TRBJ2-7, with TRBD1 identical over 8 bases. Germline V CDR1 and CDR2: ENHRY, SYGVKD. The V segment lost 11 bases and the J segment 1 base; nucleotides outside the gene matches: 7. CDR3 length equals 13 residues. CDR3 in DNA: TGTGCCGTCCGGGACAGGTCTTCCTACGAGCAGTACTTC. This encodes CAVRDRSSYEQYF.

The rearrangement links TRBV7-2 to TRBJ1-3; 7 bases align to TRBD1. V trimming: 5 bases; J trimming: 2 bases; junction bases outside the gene matches: 3. CDR3 length: 14 residues. Germline V CDR1 and CDR2: SGHTA, FQGNSA. The chain's CDR3 is CASSPGTAGNTIYF. Here the CDR3 DNA reads TGTGCCAGCAGCCCTGGGACAGCTGGAAACACCATATATTTT. The full variable domain, in which reference TRBV7-2 and TRBJ1-3 provide the parts outside the CDR3, is GAGVSQSPSNKVTEKGKDVELRCDPISGHTALYWYRQSLGQGLEFLIYFQGNSAPDKSGLPSDRFSAERTGGSVSTLTIQRTQQEDSAVYLCASSPGTAGNTIYFGEGSWLTVV.

The chain combines TRBV10-3 with TRBJ1-4; a weak D match, TRBD1 (5 bases). Germline lookup yields CDR1 ENHRY and CDR2 SYGVKD. V was trimmed by 5 bases and J by 7 bases, leaving 17 bases between them. The CDR3 spans 15 residues. The DNA of the CDR3 is TGTGCCATCAGTCCCCTCGGGAGGGGAGTTGAAAAACTGTTTTTT. This gives the protein CAISPLGRGVEKLFF.

The V gene is TRBV10-2, the J gene TRBJ1-2; 9 bases agree with TRBD1. Germline V CDR1 and CDR2: WSHSY, SAAADI. The V and J ends lost 6 bases and 3 bases, in that order; junction bases with no gene match: 5. CDR3 length: 14 amino acids. CDR3 nucleotide sequence: TGCGCCAGCAGAGGACAGGGGAGGGACTATGGCTACACCTTC. Its translation is CASRGQGRDYGYTF.

The chain carries TRBV4-2 and TRBJ2-7; 8 bases line up with TRBD2. The CDR3 runs 17 residues. V lost 0 bases and J lost 2; bases outside the gene matches: 9. Looked up from germline, CDR1 is LGHNA and CDR2 is YNFKEQ. CDR3 nucleotides: TGTGCCAGCAGCCAAGATTCGGGGGGGACAAACCCCTACGAGCAGTACTTC. It specifies CASSQDSGGTNPYEQYF.

This chain links TRBV19 with TRBJ1-4; weak D call: TRBD1 (5 bases). The CDR3 extends over 13 amino acids. Germline-derived CDR1 and CDR2 are LNHDA and SQIVND (reference sequence). Trimming took 2 bases from V and 7 from J, leaving 8 bases between them. The CDR3: CASSIRQGEKLFF. CDR3 sequence (DNA): TGTGCCAGTAGTATAAGGCAGGGTGAAAAACTGTTTTTT. The full variable domain, with the rest looked up from reference TRBV19 and TRBJ1-4, is DGGITQSPKYLFRKEGQNVTLSCEQNLNHDAMYWYRQDPGQGLRLIYYSQIVNDFQKGDIAEGYSVSREKKESFPLTVTSAQKNPTAFYLCASSIRQGEKLFFGSGTQLSVL.

This clone was seen a handful of times. The V and J genes are TRBV19 and TRBJ2-7; 8 nucleotides align to TRBD1. The J segment lost 1 base and the V segment lost 7 bases, leaving 3 bases of the junction unmatched. The germline gives CDR1 LNHDA, CDR2 SQIVND (reference sequence). The CDR3 is made up of 13 amino acids. The CDR3 nucleotides are TGTGCCAGTACCGGACAGGGTTCCTACGAGCAGTACTTC. Encoded protein: CASTGQGSYEQYF. Supplemented by reference TRBV19 and TRBJ2-7, the full variable domain reads DGGITQSPKYLFRKEGQNVTLSCEQNLNHDAMYWYRQDPGQGLRLIYYSQIVNDFQKGDIAEGYSVSREKKESFPLTVTSAQKNPTAFYLCASTGQGSYEQYFGPGTRLTVT.

The chain joins TRBV7-6 to TRBJ2-1; 11 nucleotides agree with TRBD2. The ends lost 3 bases at V and 4 bases at J; junction bases unmatched: 14. The length of the CDR3 is 19 residues. CDR1 and CDR2 from the germline V gene are SGHVS and FNYEAQ. CDR3 sequence (DNA): TGTGCCAGCAGCTTTCTTCTGTCGGCGACTAGCGGGAAGTACAATGAGCAGTTCTTC. It translates to CASSFLLSATSGKYNEQFF.

The chain uses TRBV6-5 and TRBJ2-5; D remains ambiguous. Germline assignment: CDR1 MNHEY and CDR2 SVGAGI. The CDR3 sequence is 13 residues long. The V end was cut by 6 bases, the J end by 4 bases, with 12 bases between. The CDR3 region has the DNA TGTGCCAGCAGCGTGGTCGGTGTAGAGACCCAGTACTTC. Encoded protein: CASSVVGVETQYF.

This clone has only one observation. The chain employs TRBV2 and TRBJ2-5, with 9 bases matching TRBD1. Germline CDR1 reads SNHLY; CDR2 reads FYNNEI. This CDR3 comprises 14 residues. Germline trimming cut 4 bases from V and 4 bases from J; bases unmatched to any gene: 4. This chain's CDR3 is CASSGDRVSETQYF. DNA of the CDR3: TGTGCCAGCAGTGGGGACAGGGTCTCAGAGACCCAGTACTTC.

This clone was picked up one time. The chain joins TRBV2 to TRBJ2-7; D is possibly TRBD2 (6 bases). V was cut by 7 bases and J by 3 bases, with 13 bases left in between. There are 13 residues in the CDR3. The germline V gene has CDR1 SNHLY and CDR2 FYNNEI. The chain's CDR3 is CASNRELVYEQYF. In DNA, the CDR3 is TGTGCCAGCAATCGGGAGTTGGTCTACGAGCAGTACTTC.

In this sample, this clone turned up once. V and J are TRBV11-2 and TRBJ2-1, with 7 bases identical to TRBD2. The V gene's germline CDR1 is SGHAT and CDR2 FQNNGV. The CDR3 totals 16 residues. The trim removed 4 bases at V and 5 bases at J, leaving 11 bases unmatched. This CDR3 is CASSSGPGLGDNEQFF. CDR3 nucleotide sequence: TGTGCCAGCAGCTCTGGCCCCGGACTAGGCGACAATGAGCAGTTCTTC.

The chain employs TRBV27 and TRBJ2-1, with 7 bases matching TRBD2. Germline V gene data show CDR1 as MNHEY and CDR2 as SMNVEV (reference sequence). Losses at the gene ends were 3 bases for V and 9 bases for J; bases not matched to a gene: 14. The CDR3 spans 16 residues. The CDR3 nucleotides are TGTGCCAGCAGTTTTGGATCTAGCGGCCCTGTTCGTGAGCAGTTCTTC. Translating gives CASSFGSSGPVREQFF.

The rearrangement links TRBV6-1 to TRBJ1-3; D is unresolved. V gave up 1 base and J gave up 0 bases, with 16 bases separating them. CDR1 is MNHNS and CDR2 is SASEGT in the germline V gene. There are 18 residues in the CDR3. The CDR3 nucleotides read TGTGCCAGCAGTGAAGGGAGGGCAGGCAGCCGCTCTGGAAACACCATATATTTT. Amino acids: CASSEGRAGSRSGNTIYF.

This clone was seen once. The V gene is TRBV5-8, the J gene TRBJ1-1, with TRBD1 matching over 8 bases. With V trimmed by 7 bases and J by 0 bases, 8 bases remained unmatched. The CDR3 runs 15 residues. CDR1 and CDR2 from the germline V gene are SGHTS and YDEGEE. DNA for the CDR3: TGTGCCAGCGGGGCCAGGGGGCGACTGAACACTGAAGCTTTCTTT. Translation gives CASGARGRLNTEAFF.

The chain has TRBV5-6 and TRBJ2-3; D is unclear. Trimming took 0 bases from V and 10 from J, leaving 9 bases between them. This CDR3 has 12 residues. The germline gives CDR1 SGHDT, CDR2 YYEEEE. The CDR3, as DNA: TGTGCCAGCAGCTTGGCCATTCAGTCGCAGTATTTT. Its protein is CASSLAIQSQYF. The whole variable domain, remainder taken from reference TRBV5-6 and TRBJ2-3, is DAGVTQSPTHLIKTRGQQVTLRCSPKSGHDTVSWYQQALGQGPQFIFQYYEEEERQRGNFPDRFSGHQFPNYSSELNVNALLLGDSALYLCASSLAIQSQYFGPGTRLTVL.

V usage is TRBV19 and J usage is TRBJ2-3; 8 bases are a match to TRBD1. Germline loops: CDR1 LNHDA, CDR2 SQIVND (reference sequence). With V trimmed by 7 bases and J by 2 bases, 8 bases remained unmatched. This CDR3 is built from 15 residues. In DNA form, the CDR3 reads TGTGCCAGTAAGAGACAGGGGAGGTCCACAGATACGCAGTATTTT. Translating it yields CASKRQGRSTDTQYF.